This record looks at one T cell receptor (beta chain) sequence and its context. The antigen remains undetermined. The sample belongs to a study of T cell responses to AZD1222 COVID-19 vaccine. General study findings and limits: Variant regions that are unmutated are reportedly the target of nearly half of spike-specific TCRs. Recipients of AZD1222 seropositive at baseline numbered only 6 or 7. White British donors predominated, females outnumbered males, and clonal diversity was possibly underestimated.

With 5 bases clipped from V and 8 bases from J, the junction kept 7 bases outside the gene matches. Germline-derived CDR1 and CDR2 are MNHEY and SMNVEV (reference sequence). This CDR3 has 13 amino acids. TCRdb keeps only in-frame clones here, not all; method: immunoSEQ multiplex PCR. The table shows roughly 190,000 clones, with 90% to 95% occurring only once. The chain couples TRBV27 to TRBJ1-2; TRBD1 aligns across 8 bases. This receptor was taken from an adult who received the AZD1222 COVID-19 vaccine. The input for sequencing was peripheral blood, taken 28 days after the second AZD1222 dose. The CDR3 here is CASSRTGGGGYTF. DNA of the CDR3: TGTGCCAGCAGTCGAACAGGGGGGGGAGGCTACACCTTC.